The next 31 T cell receptor beta chains were all read from a single sample in a study of blood T cells in healthy people across ages. It was with a sample-barcoded 5' primer and a J-beta primer mix that a second PCR of about 6 to 12 cycles was run. MiXCR was run by TCRdb on the 5' RACE reads, yielding one entry per CDR3 protein. This table holds 920,000 or so distinct CDR3 sequences, 45% found once. Sequenced sample: blood. The receptors derive from a woman aged 60-70 years in good health.

The rearrangement links TRBV6-5 to TRBJ2-5, with D perhaps matching TRBD1 (5 bases). The J call may be wrong; the DNA end is better matched by TRBJ2-7. Per the germline V gene, CDR1 is MNHEY and CDR2 is SVGAGI. The CDR3 covers 14 residues. CDR3 region: CASSLDSLSYEQYF. CDR3 DNA: TGTGCCAGCAGTTTAGACAGCCTCTCCTACGAGCAGTACTTC.

The table lists this clonotype with a few counts. The chain combines TRBV4-2 with TRBJ1-2; possibly TRBD1 for D (5 bases). V lost 0 bases, J lost 7 bases, and 9 bases lay in between. The CDR3 runs to 13 residues. Germline V gene data show CDR1 as LGHNA and CDR2 as YNFKEQ. The CDR3 region has the DNA TGTGCCAGCAGCCAAGAGATGGGGGTTGGCTACACCTTC. Translation gives CASSQEMGVGYTF.

This clonotype was found many times. This sequence joins TRBV20-1 and TRBJ2-5; possible D gene TRBD2, 5 bases. Germline lookup yields CDR1 DFQATT and CDR2 SNEGSKA (reference sequence). This CDR3 contains 12 residues. CDR3 sequence reads: CSGVSGKETQYF. CDR3 coding DNA: TGCAGCGGGGTGAGCGGCAAAGAGACCCAGTACTTC.

CDR3 sequence (DNA): TGTGCCAGCAGCCACCCGGGACAGGGCCGTGGCTACACCTTC. Translation gives CASSHPGQGRGYTF. The chain combines TRBV25-1 with TRBJ1-2; TRBD1 agrees at 9 bases. J gave up 7 bases and V 6 bases, and 9 bases lay outside the gene matches. Germline V lookup: CDR1 MGHDK, CDR2 SYGVNS. This CDR3 is 14 amino acids long.

This clonotype was counted a few times. This sequence joins TRBV3-1 and TRBJ2-1, with D perhaps TRBD2 (5 bases). In germline, CDR1 is LGHDT, CDR2 YNNKEL (reference sequence). The CDR3 spans 14 residues. Trimming left V 3 bases short and J 3 bases short, with 9 bases between. CDR3 nucleotide sequence: TGTGCCAGCAGCCAGGCAACTAGCTACAATGAGCAGTTCTTC. Its protein is CASSQATSYNEQFF.

The chain uses TRBV25-1 and TRBJ1-1; 7 bases are a match to TRBD1. CDR1 is MGHDK and CDR2 is SYGVNS in the germline V gene. With 1 base clipped from V and 1 base from J, the junction kept 9 bases outside the gene matches. The CDR3 is 17 amino acids. The CDR3: CASSESETGHENTEAFF. The CDR3 DNA is TGTGCCAGCAGTGAATCGGAGACAGGGCACGAGAACACTGAAGCTTTCTTT.

The genes are TRBV7-9 and TRBJ2-1; 12 nucleotides line up with TRBD1. This CDR3 spans 17 amino acids. Germline assignment: CDR1 SEHNR and CDR2 FQNEAQ (reference sequence). V gave up 4 bases and J gave up 7 bases; unmatched junction bases: 11. In nucleotides, the CDR3 is TGTGCCAGCAGCTCCCGCGCCGGGACAGGGGGCAAGAATGAGCAGTTCTTC. This codes for CASSSRAGTGGKNEQFF.

The V and J genes are TRBV3-1 and TRBJ2-1, with 8 bases aligning to TRBD2. Germline V CDR1 and CDR2: LGHDT, YNNKEL (reference sequence). CDR3 length: 15 amino acids. With 1 base clipped from V and 9 bases from J, the junction kept 8 bases outside the gene matches. CDR3 amino acids: CASSQAGGPGGEQFF. Here the CDR3 DNA reads TGTGCCAGCAGCCAAGCGGGAGGGCCGGGAGGTGAGCAGTTCTTC.

This clonotype was seen a handful of times. V gene TRBV12-3 or TRBV12-4 combines with J gene TRBJ2-7; 10 bases are shared with TRBD2. Germline trimming cut 7 bases from V and 3 bases from J; bases unmatched to any gene: 6. The CDR3 runs 14 residues. CDR3 in amino acids: CASTRTSGGYEQYF. CDR3 DNA sequence: TGTGCCAGCACCAGGACTAGCGGAGGCTACGAGCAGTACTTC.

The chain couples TRBV20-1 to TRBJ2-5; 12 bases map to TRBD2. In germline, CDR1 is DFQATT, CDR2 SNEGSKA (reference sequence). The junction had 4 bases not matched to a gene; V was cut back by 3 bases and J by 5 bases. This CDR3 spans 14 amino acids. The CDR3 DNA reads as TGCAGTGCTAGGACTAGCGGGAGTTTGGAGACCCAGTACTTC. It is translated as CSARTSGSLETQYF.

This rearrangement joins TRBV27 to TRBJ2-7; D is unresolved. V lost 5 bases, J lost 5 bases, and 13 bases lay in between. The CDR3 length is 13 residues. CDR1 and CDR2 (germline): MNHEY, SMNVEV (reference sequence). The CDR3 reads CASSASWGDEQYF. For the CDR3, the DNA is TGTGCCAGCAGTGCTTCCTGGGGTGACGAGCAGTACTTC.

The chain employs TRBV12-3 or TRBV12-4 and TRBJ2-7, with a tentative D call TRBD2 (7 bases). Between the trimmed V and J ends, which lost 7 bases and 7 bases, there was a span of 23 bases. This CDR3 has 15 amino acids. The CDR3 DNA sequence: TGTGCCAGCACCTCTCGGGGGGCGGGGTACAATGAGCAGTACTTC. It yields the protein CASTSRGAGYNEQYF.

The chain recombines TRBV27 with TRBJ1-1, with D unclear. Trimming removed 2 bases from V and 0 bases from J, with 13 bases in between. This CDR3 contains 16 residues. Looked up from germline, CDR1 is MNHEY and CDR2 is SMNVEV (reference sequence). As DNA, the CDR3 is TGTGCCAGCAGTTTAGTGGGGAAATCGGTGAACACTGAAGCTTTCTTT. Its protein product is CASSLVGKSVNTEAFF.

In its sample, this clonotype was seen a few times. V gene TRBV5-5 combines with J gene TRBJ2-1; TRBD2 aligns across 10 bases. The CDR3 loop spans 16 amino acids. The ends lost 0 bases at V and 9 bases at J; junction bases unmatched: 9. CDR1 SGHKS and CDR2 YYEKEE come from the germline V gene (reference sequence). CDR3 region: CASSLAPSGSSGEQFF. CDR3 DNA sequence: TGTGCCAGCAGCTTGGCCCCTAGCGGGAGTTCAGGTGAGCAGTTCTTC.

This clonotype was detected a few times. This chain links TRBV7-8 with TRBJ2-3; 8 bases line up with TRBD1. Germline values: CDR1 SGHVS, CDR2 FQNEAQ. Trimming at V came to 2 bases and at J to 2 bases, leaving 12 bases not matched to a gene. The CDR3 is 18 residues long. The CDR3 DNA is TGTGCCAGCAGCTTACCCCGGACAGGGCCAAGGAACACAGATACGCAGTATTTT. It yields the protein CASSLPRTGPRNTDTQYF.

The genes are TRBV23-1 and TRBJ2-7; the match to TRBD1 covers 8 bases. TRBV23-1 is recorded as an ORF, its role being uncertain. V lost 6 bases and J lost 2; bases outside the gene matches: 6. The CDR3 runs 14 residues. Here the CDR3 DNA reads TGCGCCAGCAGCGGGACAGGCAATCCCTACGAGCAGTACTTC. Encoded protein: CASSGTGNPYEQYF.

This chain uses TRBV29-1 with TRBJ2-3, with D tentatively TRBD1 or TRBD2 (5 bases each). The germline gives CDR1 SQVTM, CDR2 ANQGSEA. The germline V and J ends were trimmed by 8 bases and 0 bases, with 15 bases remaining between them. The CDR3 contains 14 residues. This CDR3 is CSLTGRTSTDTQYF. The CDR3 bases are TGCAGCCTTACAGGAAGGACTAGCACAGATACGCAGTATTTT.

The CDR3 spells CASSYRDNYYEQYF. DNA for the CDR3: TGTGCCAGCAGCTACCGGGACAACTACTACGAGCAGTACTTC. The genes are TRBV6-5 and TRBJ2-7, with D tentatively TRBD1 (6 bases). Trimming took off 6 bases at V and 3 bases at J, with 15 bases between the two ends. This CDR3 has 14 residues. Germline CDR1 and CDR2: MNHEY and SVGAGI.

The chain recombines TRBV29-1 with TRBJ2-1; D is uncertain. The CDR3 totals 13 residues. The germline gives CDR1 SQVTM, CDR2 ANQGSEA. Deletions cut 3 bases from V and 3 bases from J, with 9 bases between. The CDR3 DNA is TGCAGCGTTGAGTATGTTGACTACAATGAGCAGTTCTTC. Residues: CSVEYVDYNEQFF.

This sequence joins TRBV7-9 and TRBJ2-2, with TRBD1 as a possible D gene (6 bases). Between the trimmed V and J ends, which lost 8 bases and 6 bases, there was a span of 19 bases. The CDR3 is 15 residues long. The germline V gene has CDR1 SEHNR and CDR2 FQNEAQ (reference sequence). The CDR3 nucleotides are TGTGCCAGCGGCCCTCGGGGACACGGCGCCGGGGAGCTGTTTTTT. The encoded protein is CASGPRGHGAGELFF.

In nucleotides, the CDR3 is TGTGCCAGCAGCGGGGGGCCCCAGGGGCAGCCCCAGCATTTT. Amino acids: CASSGGPQGQPQHF. This sequence joins TRBV6-1 and TRBJ1-5, with D perhaps TRBD1 (6 bases). Germline V CDR1 and CDR2: MNHNS, SASEGT. The CDR3 contains 14 residues. V gave up 6 bases and J gave up 7 bases, with 16 bases separating them.

V and J are TRBV10-3 and TRBJ2-7; possibly TRBD1 for D (5 bases). The CDR3 extends over 14 amino acids. V was clipped by 6 bases and J by 0 bases, with 12 bases between them. Germline CDR1 ENHRY, CDR2 SYGVKD. In DNA form, the CDR3 reads TGTGCCATCAGGGATACAGGAACCTCCTACGAGCAGTACTTC. It is translated as CAIRDTGTSYEQYF.

This clonotype was detected a few times. The chain employs TRBV18 and TRBJ2-3; D might be TRBD1 (5 bases). The germline CDR1 and CDR2 sequences are KGHSH and LQKENI. V was cut by 3 bases and J by 5 bases, with 18 bases left in between. This CDR3 spans 16 amino acids. The CDR3 region has the DNA TGTGCCAGCTCACCCCGGCAGGGCCCACCCAAAGATACGCAGTATTTT. Its protein product is CASSPRQGPPKDTQYF.

V gene TRBV5-6 combines with J gene TRBJ2-1; 8 nucleotides align to TRBD1. J lost 4 bases, V lost 4 bases, and 4 bases had no gene match. This CDR3 is 14 amino acids long. Germline lookup yields CDR1 SGHDT and CDR2 YYEEEE. The CDR3 region is CASSTGQVYNEQFF. In DNA, the CDR3 is TGTGCCAGCAGCACGGGACAGGTGTACAATGAGCAGTTCTTC.

The J gene is TRBJ2-7, the V gene TRBV5-1; no reliable D call. This CDR3 spans 12 amino acids. The germline CDR1 and CDR2 sequences are SGHRS and YFSETQ. Trimming stripped 5 bases from V and 3 bases from J, with 9 bases between. CDR3 nucleotides: TGCGCCAGCAGATCGATGTGCTACGAGCAGTACTTC. Its translation: CASRSMCYEQYF.

The chain is built from TRBV27 and TRBJ1-5, with D unresolved. The CDR3 has 14 amino acids. In germline, CDR1 is MNHEY, CDR2 SMNVEV (reference sequence). Deletions cut 6 bases from V and 3 bases from J, with 12 bases between. CDR3 region: CASRTGRYNQPQHF. The CDR3 region has the DNA TGTGCCAGCAGAACTGGGCGGTACAATCAGCCCCAGCATTTT.

CDR3 region: CASSQSRDSYEQFF. CDR3 DNA sequence: TGCGCCAGCAGCCAGAGCAGAGACTCCTACGAGCAGTTCTTC. The chain employs TRBV4-1 and TRBJ2-1; D is uncertain. Germline CDR1 MGHRA, CDR2 YSYEKL. Trimming shortened V by 3 bases and J by 10 bases, and 16 bases separated the two germline ends. This CDR3 spans 14 amino acids.

This clonotype was seen a handful of times. CDR3 residues: CSVEGLGVGGTYNEQFF. Written as DNA, the CDR3 is TGCAGCGTAGAGGGGTTGGGAGTTGGCGGGACCTACAATGAGCAGTTCTTC. This chain connects TRBV29-1 to TRBJ2-1; tentative D call: TRBD2 (6 bases). This CDR3 comprises 17 residues. CDR1 is SQVTM and CDR2 is ANQGSEA in the germline V gene. V was shortened by 6 bases and J by 2 bases, with 23 bases between the two germline ends.

The chain is built from TRBV20-1 and TRBJ2-2; 8 bases align to TRBD2. The V gene end was trimmed by 3 bases and the J gene end by 6 bases; junction bases not matched to a gene: 9. Germline loops: CDR1 DFQATT, CDR2 SNEGSKA (reference sequence). The CDR3 sequence is 15 residues long. The CDR3 reads CSARKAGRASGELFF. CDR3 coding DNA: TGCAGTGCTAGGAAGGCCGGGAGGGCCTCCGGGGAGCTGTTTTTT.

This chain connects TRBV5-1 to TRBJ2-7; D remains unclear. The CDR3 length is 12 residues. CDR1 and CDR2 from the germline V gene are SGHRS and YFSETQ. With 3 bases removed from V and 5 bases from J, the gap between germline ends came to 9 bases. CDR3 sequence reads: CASSSQVDEQYF. The CDR3 DNA sequence: TGCGCCAGCAGCTCCCAGGTGGACGAGCAGTACTTC.

This clonotype turned up a few times. The chain combines TRBV10-1 with TRBJ2-7, with D possibly being TRBD1 or TRBD2 (5 bases each). Germline loops: CDR1 WNHNN, CDR2 SYGVQD (reference sequence). V was trimmed by 3 bases and J by 2 bases, leaving 8 bases between them. This CDR3 comprises 13 residues. CDR3 nucleotide sequence: TGCGCCAGCAGTGACGGGACCACCTACGAGCAGTACTTC. Protein sequence: CASSDGTTYEQYF.